Listed below are T cell receptor beta chains from one sample, sequenced in a study of T cell changes during pregnancy in multiple sclerosis. Sequenced by immunoSEQ multiplex PCR; TCRdb stores in-frame clones only, minus some. Altogether tens of thousands of clones are present, 85% to 90% being singletons, with the ten largest covering about 1.2%. This material consisted of CD4+ T cells from peripheral blood mononuclear cells, taken in the first trimester of pregnancy. The receptors stem from a female donor with multiple sclerosis, enrolled in a pregnancy study. Both conserved end residues are part of each CDR3. A D gene is named only where the DNA matches it firmly. The size of a clone is reported for some rows only, either as once, few or many, or as a class for expanded clones.

d_call j_call clone_size v_call cdr3_nt cdr3_aa
TRBD2 TRBJ2-7 - TRBV6-6 TGTGCCAGCAGTCCGGGACTAGCGGGAGGCGAGCAGTACTTC CASSPGLAGGEQYF
TRBD2 TRBJ2-7 few TRBV18 TGTGCCAGCTCACCCCGAACTGGGACTAGCGGGAACGAGCAGTACTTC CASSPRTGTSGNEQYF
- TRBJ1-4 - TRBV27 TGTGCCAGCAGTTTATTGGCTAGTGAAAAACTGTTTTTT CASSLLASEKLFF
TRBD2 TRBJ2-1 - TRBV7-2 TGTGCCAGCATCACAACCGGGACTACCCCCAATGAGCAGTTCTTC CASITTGTTPNEQFF
TRBD1 TRBJ1-1 once TRBV29-1 TGCAGCGTTGACTTCCCAGGGGGCCGCGCTGAAGCTTTCTTT CSVDFPGGRAEAFF
TRBD2 TRBJ2-5 - TRBV29-1 TGCAGCGTTGGGACTAGAGATACCCAGTACTTC CSVGTRDTQYF
- TRBJ1-3 - TRBV6-6 TGTGCCAGCAGCCTCGTGCGGGGGGCGAGGAACACCATATATTTT CASSLVRGARNTIYF
TRBD1 TRBJ2-5 - TRBV7-6 TGTGCCAGCAGCCTAACGGGCAGGGGGCCGGAGACCCAGTACTTC CASSLTGRGPETQYF
- TRBJ1-2 - TRBV6-5 TGTGCCAGCAGTTACTCCGGACAACGATATGGCTACACCTTC CASSYSGQRYGYTF
- TRBJ2-3 - TRBV7-6 TGTGCCAGCAGCTTAGCGCCGGGGGAAGATACGCAGTATTTT CASSLAPGEDTQYF
TRBD2 TRBJ2-3 - TRBV5-1 TGCGCCAGCAGCCCGCCGACTAGCGGGTCAGATACGCAGTATTTT CASSPPTSGSDTQYF
- TRBJ1-1 - TRBV30 TGTGCCTGGAGTGTACTAGGTGGATACACTGAAGCTTTCTTT CAWSVLGGYTEAFF
- TRBJ2-3 - TRBV5-6 TGTGCCAGCAGCTTGATTGAGAGGGCCACAGATACGCAGTATTTT CASSLIERATDTQYF
TRBD1 TRBJ2-4 - TRBV5-6 TGTGCCAGCAGCTTTGGGACAGGGGGCGATGACATTCAGTACTTC CASSFGTGGDDIQYF
TRBD2 TRBJ2-3 - TRBV9 TGTGCCAGCAGCGTAGATGGGAGGGACACAGATACGCAGTATTTT CASSVDGRDTDTQYF
TRBD2 TRBJ2-2 once TRBV7-9 TGTGCCATAACGAGGCTAGCGGTTCCACCTTCCACCGGGGAGCTGTTTTTT CAITRLAVPPSTGELFF
- TRBJ1-5 - TRBV7-8 TGTGCCAGCAGCCCTCGGGGGGATAGCAATCAGCCCCAGCATTTT CASSPRGDSNQPQHF
- TRBJ2-7 - TRBV4-2 TGTGCCAGCAGCCAAGAGGAAGGCGCGGGGCTACCCTACGAGCAGTACTTC CASSQEEGAGLPYEQYF
- TRBJ2-1 - TRBV11-1 TGTGCCAGCAGCCCACCGTCGGGGTACTACAATGAGCAGTTCTTC CASSPPSGYYNEQFF
- TRBJ2-1 - TRBV13 TGTGCCAGCAGCTTATGGGCGGGAAGCTCCTACAATGAGCAGTTCTTC CASSLWAGSSYNEQFF
- TRBJ1-1 - TRBV28 TGTGCCAGTGTTCCTAGGGGCGCTGGGTGGACTGAAGCTTTCTTT CASVPRGAGWTEAFF
TRBD1 TRBJ2-6 - TRBV28 TGTGCCAGCACGACCCGGGACAGGGGATTATTCGTCCTGACTTTC CASTTRDRGLFVLTF
- TRBJ1-5 - TRBV9 TGTGCCAGCAGCAGCACCGCCTTAATCAATCAGCCCCAGCATTTT CASSSTALINQPQHF
- TRBJ1-3 - TRBV18 TGTGCCAGCTCACCATATCGGCAGGCTCTCTCTGGAAACACCATATATTTT CASSPYRQALSGNTIYF
TRBD1 TRBJ1-2 - TRBV19 TGTGCCACCCAAGAAGGGACAGGGGGCGATGGCTACACCTTC CATQEGTGGDGYTF
TRBD1 TRBJ2-5 - TRBV6-5 TGTGCCAGCAGTTTCTACTCGGGGACAGGGGGTGAGACCCAGTACTTC CASSFYSGTGGETQYF
TRBD2 TRBJ2-1 - TRBV5-6 TGTGCCAGCAGCTTGCTCCTAGCGGGAGGGGGGTACAATGAGCAGTTCTTC CASSLLLAGGGYNEQFF
- TRBJ1-4 - TRBV16 TGTGCCAGCAGCCAATGGGGCAGGGAAGAAAAACTGTTTTTT CASSQWGREEKLFF
- TRBJ1-2 - TRBV6-5 TGTGCCAGCAGTTACTCGAGCCGCTACTATGGCTACACCTTC CASSYSSRYYGYTF
- TRBJ1-1 - TRBV5-1 TGCGCCAGCAGCTTCGAGGGTGGCACTGAAGCTTTCTTT CASSFEGGTEAFF
- TRBJ2-3 few TRBV19 TGTGCCAGTAGTATCCAGGGAGCGGGAGATACGCAGTATTTT CASSIQGAGDTQYF
TRBD1 TRBJ1-5 - TRBV30 TGTGCCTGGAGCCAGGGACAGCACAATCAGCCCCAGCATTTT CAWSQGQHNQPQHF
- TRBJ1-1 - TRBV18 TGTGCCAGCTCACCCCCCGCGGGGAACACTGAAGCTTTCTTT CASSPPAGNTEAFF